These 28 T cell receptor beta chains originate from one sample sequenced in a study of cytomegalovirus exposure and HLA in healthy donors. Clones were read by immunoSEQ multiplex PCR, and TCRdb kept only the in-frame ones, dropping some. This sample has some 90,000 clones, with roughly 87% found just once. The sequencing input was PBMCs. These receptors were taken from a man aged 18 to 35 in good health and CMV-seropositive.

The chain uses TRBV6-4 and TRBJ2-2; D ambiguous. V was pared by 3 bases and J by 3 bases, with 5 bases between. From germline, CDR1 is MRHNA and CDR2 SNTAGT. This CDR3 has 13 residues. CDR3 coding DNA: TGTGCCAGCAGTGAGGAGTACACCGGGGAGCTGTTTTTT. Translated: CASSEEYTGELFF.

This clone was recorded only once. The J gene is TRBJ2-5, the V gene TRBV6-5, with 9 bases that match TRBD1. Trimming at V came to 8 bases and at J to 5 bases, leaving 12 bases not matched to a gene. Per germline, CDR1 MNHEY and CDR2 SVGAGI. This CDR3 comprises 15 residues. Here the CDR3 DNA reads TGTGCCAGCGGGTCCGGGACAGGGTCTATGGAGACCCAGTACTTC. Its protein product is CASGSGTGSMETQYF.

CDR3: CASSLVGGGFQETQYF. The CDR3, as DNA: TGCGCCAGCAGCTTGGTGGGTGGGGGGTTTCAAGAGACCCAGTACTTC. The rearrangement uses TRBV5-1 and TRBJ2-5; TRBD2 is a possible D gene (6 bases). CDR1 SGHRS and CDR2 YFSETQ come from the germline V gene. The V end was cut by 0 bases, the J end by 2 bases, with 14 bases between. This CDR3 comprises 16 residues.

The chain employs TRBV5-1 and TRBJ2-3, with 11 bases identical to TRBD2. The germline V gene encodes CDR1 SGHRS and CDR2 YFSETQ. The CDR3 is made up of 17 amino acids. V was pared by 3 bases and J by 3 bases, with 9 bases of the junction left unmatched. The DNA of the CDR3 is TGCGCCAGCAGCTCCCTTAGCGGGGGGGCAGGGACAGATACGCAGTATTTT. This encodes CASSSLSGGAGTDTQYF.

This chain joins TRBV27 and TRBJ2-7; the match to TRBD2 covers 9 bases. The germline gives CDR1 MNHEY, CDR2 SMNVEV (reference sequence). This CDR3 contains 14 residues. V lost 4 bases, J lost 5 bases, and 6 bases stayed unmatched. CDR3 sequence reads: CASSWASGTHEQYF. CDR3 in DNA: TGTGCCAGCAGTTGGGCTAGCGGGACCCACGAGCAGTACTTC.

Note on this clone: As the CDR3 is not closed by the conserved phenylalanine or tryptophan, this likely results from a read error. The DNA is omitted, as the CDR3 cannot be located on it reliably, and the CDR3 follows TCRdb's listing. The chain combines TRBV2 with TRBJ2-3; the table's D gene call, TRBD2, was not cross checked with the DNA. The CDR3 has 12 residues if both end residues are counted. The V gene's germline CDR1 is SNHLY and CDR2 FYNNEI. CDR3 sequence reads: CASSEAGLSYTH.

V and J are TRBV28 and TRBJ2-5; 9 nucleotides line up with TRBD2. Germline V lookup: CDR1 MDHEN, CDR2 SYDVKM. The CDR3 is made up of 16 amino acids. Germline trimming cut 2 bases from V and 3 bases from J; bases unmatched to any gene: 7. The CDR3: CASSLPGTSSEETQYF. As DNA, the CDR3 is TGTGCCAGCAGTTTACCCGGGACTAGCAGCGAAGAGACCCAGTACTTC.

CDR3 residues: CASSEWTGGGETQYF. For the CDR3, the DNA is TGTGCCAGCAGTGAGTGGACAGGGGGCGGAGAGACCCAGTACTTC. The V call is TRBV25-1, the J call TRBJ2-5; 11 bases are a match to TRBD1. Germline trimming cut 3 bases from V and 4 bases from J; bases unmatched to any gene: 4. The CDR3 runs 15 residues. Germline V lookup: CDR1 MGHDK, CDR2 SYGVNS.

This clone is a singleton in its sample. This chain links TRBV4-1 with TRBJ2-3; D is undetermined. Trimming shortened V by 8 bases and J by 4 bases, and 13 bases separated the two germline ends. Germline assignment: CDR1 MGHRA and CDR2 YSYEKL. CDR3 length: 13 residues. CDR3 sequence: CASGWSSADTQYF. The CDR3 DNA sequence: TGCGCCAGCGGGTGGAGTTCGGCAGATACGCAGTATTTT.

This chain connects TRBV29-1 to TRBJ2-3; weak D call: TRBD2 (5 bases). Trimming removed 2 bases from V and 4 bases from J, with 10 bases in between. This CDR3 contains 13 residues. Germline V gene data show CDR1 as SQVTM and CDR2 as ANQGSEA. In DNA, the CDR3 is TGCAGCGTTGAAAGCCATAGCGCAGATACGCAGTATTTT. Translation gives CSVESHSADTQYF.

This chain links TRBV10-3 with TRBJ2-5, with TRBD1 matching 9 bases. The junction had 7 bases not matched to a gene; V was cut back by 6 bases and J by 5 bases. CDR1 is ENHRY and CDR2 is SYGVKD in the germline V gene. This CDR3 spans 14 amino acids. Written as DNA, the CDR3 is TGTGCCATCAGAAGGACAGGGGATCGGGAGACCCAGTACTTC. This codes for CAIRRTGDRETQYF.

This clone was counted once. The J gene is TRBJ2-2, the V gene TRBV9; D not certain. The CDR3 spans 12 residues. CDR1 is SGDLS and CDR2 is YYNGEE in the germline V gene. Between the trimmed V and J ends, which lost 1 base and 6 bases, there was a span of 4 bases. CDR3 nucleotide sequence: TGTGCCAGCAGCGTACTTCCCGGGGAGCTGTTTTTT. Translating gives CASSVLPGELFF.

The chain carries TRBV7-2 and TRBJ2-3; 7 nucleotides align to TRBD2. Per germline, CDR1 SGHTA and CDR2 FQGNSA. The ends lost 4 bases at V and 2 bases at J; junction bases unmatched: 6. The CDR3 loop spans 15 amino acids. CDR3 nucleotides: TGTGCCAGCAGCTCCACTAGCGCATACACAGATACGCAGTATTTT. This codes for CASSSTSAYTDTQYF.

Here the CDR3 reads CASSQDIFSTGYGYTF. For the CDR3, the DNA is TGCGCCAGCAGCCAAGATATTTTTTCGACGGGCTATGGCTACACCTTC. V gene TRBV4-3 combines with J gene TRBJ1-2; D gene uncertain. This CDR3 contains 16 residues. V dropped 0 bases and J dropped 4 bases, with 15 bases sitting between them. CDR1 and CDR2 (germline): LGHNA, YSLEER.

This chain joins TRBV28 and TRBJ2-5; weak D call: TRBD2 (5 bases). Per the germline V gene, CDR1 is MDHEN and CDR2 is SYDVKM. Trimming removed 2 bases from V and 5 bases from J, with 12 bases in between. The CDR3 has 14 amino acids. CDR3 in amino acids: CASSLRAGGETQYF. The CDR3 DNA reads as TGTGCCAGCAGTTTACGCGCGGGCGGGGAGACCCAGTACTTC.

The chain recombines TRBV9 with TRBJ2-2, with 10 bases identical to TRBD2. CDR3 length: 17 residues. Germline CDR1 and CDR2: SGDLS and YYNGEE. The ends lost 2 bases at V and 3 bases at J; junction bases unmatched: 7. The CDR3 reads CASSVPSGGADTGELFF. The CDR3 nucleotides read TGTGCCAGCAGCGTCCCGAGCGGGGGGGCCGACACCGGGGAGCTGTTTTTT.

Notes on this clone: Compared with germline, one end of the junction differs, possibly owing to a read error. The V gene is TRBV27, the J gene TRBJ2-3; D is perhaps TRBD1 (5 bases). Germline CDR1 and CDR2: MNHEY and SMNVEV (reference sequence). The CDR3 loop spans 15 amino acids. DNA of the CDR3: TGTGCCAGCAGTTTATCAAAGGGGCAAGGGGATACGAAGTATTTT. Translated, it gives CASSLSKGQGDTKYF.

J is TRBJ2-1 and V is TRBV7-9; D is perhaps TRBD1 (6 bases). The CDR3 contains 16 residues. CDR1 SEHNR and CDR2 FQNEAQ come from the germline V gene (reference sequence). Trimming removed 5 bases from V and 0 bases from J, with 14 bases in between. CDR3 protein: CASSRERGSSYNEQFF. The CDR3 DNA follows: TGTGCCAGCAGCCGAGAGAGGGGGAGCTCCTACAATGAGCAGTTCTTC.

Only a few counts were recorded for this clone. The J gene is TRBJ1-5, the V gene TRBV6-6; possibly TRBD1 for D (5 bases). The CDR3 runs 16 residues. Germline CDR1 MNHNY, CDR2 SVGAGI (reference sequence). The V gene lost 2 bases and the J gene lost 4 bases, with 15 bases spanning the gap. This chain's CDR3 is CASSYSHGAGNQPQHF. As DNA, the CDR3 is TGTGCCAGCAGTTACAGCCATGGGGCTGGAAATCAGCCCCAGCATTTT.

This sequence joins TRBV10-2 and TRBJ2-1; D perhaps matches TRBD1 (5 bases). Trimming left V 5 bases short and J 5 bases short, with 7 bases between. The CDR3 is made up of 12 amino acids. CDR1 is WSHSY, CDR2 SAAADI, per germline. The CDR3 DNA is TGCGCCAGCAGTTTGACAGACAATGAGCAGTTCTTC. Translating it yields CASSLTDNEQFF.

This chain joins TRBV7-9 and TRBJ2-5; no clear D. The CDR3 is made up of 13 amino acids. V lost 4 bases and J lost 5, with 11 bases in between. Germline CDR1 and CDR2: SEHNR and FQNEAQ (reference sequence). CDR3 sequence: CASSSTNGETQYF. The CDR3 coding sequence is TGTGCCAGCAGCTCTACAAACGGGGAGACCCAGTACTTC.

J is TRBJ2-2 and V is TRBV7-9, with TRBD2 as a possible D gene (5 bases). CDR3 size: 13 residues. CDR1 is SEHNR, CDR2 FQNEAQ, per germline (reference sequence). With 6 bases removed from V and 7 bases from J, the gap between germline ends came to 12 bases. This chain's CDR3 is CASSPGLIGELFF. CDR3 coding DNA: TGTGCCAGCAGTCCCGGACTTATCGGGGAGCTGTTTTTT.

This clone appeared once. CDR3 in DNA: TGTGCCAGTAGTATAGATCTAACCAGCGGGGGGTTTGGGGATGAGCAGTTCTTC. Residues: CASSIDLTSGGFGDEQFF. The chain recombines TRBV19 with TRBJ2-1; 9 bases line up with TRBD2. The V gene end was trimmed by 0 bases and the J gene end by 8 bases; junction bases not matched to a gene: 14. The germline gives CDR1 LNHDA, CDR2 SQIVND (reference sequence). The length of the CDR3 is 18 residues.

The DNA for the CDR3 is TGTGCCAGCAGACTCGGGGCTAGCGGGAAGGATGAGCAGTTCTTC. Amino acid sequence: CASRLGASGKDEQFF. The rearrangement links TRBV27 to TRBJ2-1; 9 positions match TRBD2. Germline CDR1 is MNHEY and CDR2 is SMNVEV (reference sequence). This CDR3 region has 15 residues. The V and J ends lost 6 bases and 8 bases, in that order; junction bases with no gene match: 11.

This chain links TRBV5-6 with TRBJ1-6; the D is unclear. V was trimmed by 2 bases and J by 0 bases, leaving 9 bases between them. The CDR3 is 16 amino acids. Germline V gene data show CDR1 as SGHDT and CDR2 as YYEEEE. CDR3 protein: CASSFFSSSYNSPLHF. The CDR3 DNA reads TGTGCCAGCAGCTTCTTTAGCAGCTCCTATAATTCACCCCTCCACTTT.

This chain joins TRBV11-3 and TRBJ2-1, with TRBD2 identical over 12 bases. From germline, CDR1 is SGHNT and CDR2 YENEEA. The CDR3 runs to 17 residues. The junction had 11 bases not matched to a gene; V was cut back by 2 bases and J by 9 bases. The CDR3 spells CASSLSSRLAGGGEQFF. Here the CDR3 DNA reads TGTGCCAGCAGCTTATCCTCTCGGCTAGCGGGGGGGGGTGAGCAGTTCTTC.

The V and J genes are TRBV25-1 and TRBJ2-5; D remains unclear. Trimming removed 7 bases from V and 2 bases from J, with 14 bases in between. Per the germline V gene, CDR1 is MGHDK and CDR2 is SYGVNS. The CDR3 contains 14 residues. The CDR3 bases are TGTGCCAGCATGGCACACCCTCGACAAGAGACCCAGTACTTC. Protein: CASMAHPRQETQYF.

The chain combines TRBV4-1 with TRBJ1-1, with a tentative D call TRBD1 (6 bases). Per germline, CDR1 MGHRA and CDR2 YSYEKL. This CDR3 has 12 residues. V was clipped by 6 bases and J by 5 bases, with 10 bases between them. The DNA for the CDR3 is TGCGCCAGCAGAAACAGGGAGACTGAAGCTTTCTTT. Translation gives CASRNRETEAFF.